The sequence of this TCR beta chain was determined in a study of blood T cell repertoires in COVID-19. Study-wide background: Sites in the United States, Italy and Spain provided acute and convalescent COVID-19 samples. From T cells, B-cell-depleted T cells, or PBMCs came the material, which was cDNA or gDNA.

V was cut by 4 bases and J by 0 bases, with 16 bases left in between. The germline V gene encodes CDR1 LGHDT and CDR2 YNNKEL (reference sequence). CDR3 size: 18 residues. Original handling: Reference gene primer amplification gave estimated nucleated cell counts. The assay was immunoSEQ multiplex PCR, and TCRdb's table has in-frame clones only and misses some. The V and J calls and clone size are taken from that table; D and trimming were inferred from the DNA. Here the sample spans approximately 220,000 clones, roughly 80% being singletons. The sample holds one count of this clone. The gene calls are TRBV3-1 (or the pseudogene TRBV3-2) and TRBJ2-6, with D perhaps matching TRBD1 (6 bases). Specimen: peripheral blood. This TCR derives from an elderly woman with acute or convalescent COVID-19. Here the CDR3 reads CASSPTGGFPSGANVLTF. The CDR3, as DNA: TGTGCCAGCAGCCCGACTGGGGGCTTCCCCTCTGGGGCCAACGTCCTGACTTTC.